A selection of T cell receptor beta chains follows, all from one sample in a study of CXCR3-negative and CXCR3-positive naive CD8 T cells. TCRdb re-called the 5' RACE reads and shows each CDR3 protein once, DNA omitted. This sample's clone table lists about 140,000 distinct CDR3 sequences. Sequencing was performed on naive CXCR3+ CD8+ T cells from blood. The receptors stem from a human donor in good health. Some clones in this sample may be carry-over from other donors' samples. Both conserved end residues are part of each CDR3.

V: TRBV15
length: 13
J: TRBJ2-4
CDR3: CATSGSSSDIQYF

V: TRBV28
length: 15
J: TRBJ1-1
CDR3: CASSLARYPATEAFF

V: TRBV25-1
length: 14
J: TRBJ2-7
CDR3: CASSEGDMSYEQYF

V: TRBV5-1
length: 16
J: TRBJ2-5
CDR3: CASSLGVGENQETQYF

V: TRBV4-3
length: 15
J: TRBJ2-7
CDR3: CASSQEDRGSYEQYF

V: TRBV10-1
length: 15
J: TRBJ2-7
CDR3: CASSESKTGPYEQYF

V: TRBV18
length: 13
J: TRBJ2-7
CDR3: CASSPNYTYEQYF

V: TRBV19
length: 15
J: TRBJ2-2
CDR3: CASSSRSFVPGELFF

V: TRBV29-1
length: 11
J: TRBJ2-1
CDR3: CSVLSGNEQFF

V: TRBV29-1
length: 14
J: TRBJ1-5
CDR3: CSGNRDRSNQPQHF

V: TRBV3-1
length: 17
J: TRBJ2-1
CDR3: CASSQSAAGGPHNEQFF

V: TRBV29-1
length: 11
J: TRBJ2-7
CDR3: CSVGGTGEQYF

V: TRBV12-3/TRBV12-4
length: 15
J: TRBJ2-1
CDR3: CASSSDGAGVNEQFF

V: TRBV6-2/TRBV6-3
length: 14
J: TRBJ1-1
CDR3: CASTYPTANTEAFF

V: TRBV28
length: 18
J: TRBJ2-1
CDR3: CASRTWTSGGKNPHEQFF

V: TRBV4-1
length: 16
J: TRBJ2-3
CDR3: CASSQVEGGSTDTQYF

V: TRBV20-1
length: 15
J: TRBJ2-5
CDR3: CSARGPGLAGETQYF

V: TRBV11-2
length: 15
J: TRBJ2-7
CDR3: CASSISGLTTYEQYF

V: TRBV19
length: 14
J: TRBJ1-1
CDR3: CASDPGTGVTEAFF

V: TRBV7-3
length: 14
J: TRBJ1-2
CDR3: CASSFYPGLDGYTF

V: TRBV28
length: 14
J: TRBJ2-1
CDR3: CASRSRSFNNEQFF

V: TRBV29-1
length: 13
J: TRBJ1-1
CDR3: CSVEGQGAVEAFF

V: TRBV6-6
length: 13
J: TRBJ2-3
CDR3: CATTFPLTDTQYF

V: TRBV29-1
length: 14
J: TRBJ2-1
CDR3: CSVEGEVDLNEQFF

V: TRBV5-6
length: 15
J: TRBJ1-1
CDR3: CASSPGQGPITEAFF

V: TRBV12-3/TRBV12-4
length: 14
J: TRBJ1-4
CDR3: CASSWEEGLRKLFF

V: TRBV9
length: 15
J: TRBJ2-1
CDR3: CASVPLVAPYNEQFF

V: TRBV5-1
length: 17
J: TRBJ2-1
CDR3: CASSTTSGRAGGHEQFF

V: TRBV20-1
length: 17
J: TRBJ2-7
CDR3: CSARDARGTGPGYEQYF